These T cell receptor beta chains were read from a single sample in a study of blood T cell repertoires in COVID-19. Sequencing used immunoSEQ multiplex PCR; TCRdb keeps in-frame clones, though not all of them. The table lists 200,000 or so clones, about four fifths of them singletons. The source material was PBMCs or T cells enriched from blood (not recorded which). The receptors derive from a middle-aged man who had recovered from COVID-19. The CDR3 runs from the conserved cysteine through the conserved F or W. A D gene is named only where the DNA matches it firmly. Clone size is shown for a subset of rows, as once, few, many or a class of expanded clone.

J gene | clone size | V gene | D gene | CDR3 DNA | CDR3 protein
TRBJ1-2 | once | TRBV2 | . | TGTGCCAGCAGTGTGCGATACAACTATGGCTACACCTTC | CASSVRYNYGYTF
TRBJ2-7 | . | TRBV3-1/TRBV3-2 | TRBD2 | TGTGCCAGCAGCCCAAGCCCGACTAGCGGGGGATACTACGAGCAGTACTTC | CASSPSPTSGGYYEQYF
TRBJ1-2 | . | TRBV4-3 | . | TGCGCCAGCAGCCAAGACCCAATGCCTAAGGGGGGCTACACCTTC | CASSQDPMPKGGYTF
TRBJ1-1 | . | TRBV4-1 | . | TGCGCCAGCAGCCAGCGGGGGGATGACACTGAAGCTTTCTTT | CASSQRGDDTEAFF
TRBJ2-1 | . | TRBV2 | . | TGTGCCAGCAGCCGCTCCTACAATGAGCAGTTCTTC | CASSRSYNEQFF
TRBJ1-2 | few | TRBV7-6 | TRBD1 | TGTGCCAGCAGCTTCAGTTACAGGGGCTTGGAATATGGCTACACCTTC | CASSFSYRGLEYGYTF
TRBJ1-2 | few | TRBV12-3/TRBV12-4 | TRBD1 | TGTGCCAGCAGTCCATCAGGGGGCTATGGCTACACCTTC | CASSPSGGYGYTF
TRBJ1-1 | . | TRBV3-1/TRBV3-2 | . | TGTGCCAGCAGCCAAGGGACTCTTTCGAAAAGTAAAGCTTTCTTT | CASSQGTLSKSKAFF
TRBJ1-1 | . | TRBV10-3 | . | TGTGCCATCAGTGAGTCGGGGTGGGCCCGGGGTGTTACTGAAGCTTTCTTT | CAISESGWARGVTEAFF
TRBJ1-3 | . | TRBV7-2 | . | TGTGCCAGCAGCTTAGCAGCAGGGAACGGAAACACCATATATTTT | CASSLAAGNGNTIYF
TRBJ1-3 | . | TRBV7-6 | . | TGTGCCAGCAGCTTAGGCGAGGGTGGAAACACCATATATTTT | CASSLGEGGNTIYF
TRBJ1-4 | . | TRBV28 | TRBD1 | TGTGCCAGCAGAAGCGGACAGGGCTTTGAAAAACTGTTTTTT | CASRSGQGFEKLFF
TRBJ2-7 | once | TRBV2 | . | TGTGCCAGCAGTGAAAGCGCAGCCACCTACTCCTACGAGCAGTACTTC | CASSESAATYSYEQYF
TRBJ1-1 | . | TRBV3-1/TRBV3-2 | . | TGTGCCAGCAGCGGAGGGATGAACACTGAAGCTTTCTTT | CASSGGMNTEAFF
TRBJ1-2 | . | TRBV19 | TRBD1 | TGTGCCAGTAGGAACAGGGGGTCGGAGGGCTACACCTTC | CASRNRGSEGYTF
TRBJ1-6 | . | TRBV5-6 | . | TGTGCCAGCAGCGTCTACAGGGCGTTGAGGGATAATTCACCCCTCCACTTT | CASSVYRALRDNSPLHF
TRBJ2-3 | . | TRBV7-9 | TRBD1 | TGTGCCAGCAGCTTGGGACAGTCGAGCACAGATACGCAGTATTTT | CASSLGQSSTDTQYF
TRBJ1-4 | . | TRBV18 | . | TGTGCCAGCTCAACACCGGGTCACCCGGGTGAAAAACTGTTTTTT | CASSTPGHPGEKLFF
TRBJ2-5 | . | TRBV6-5 | . | TGTGCCAGCAGTTACTCGATCGGGTCCCTACAAGAGACCCAGTACTTC | CASSYSIGSLQETQYF
TRBJ2-3 | . | TRBV5-6 | . | TGTGCCAGCAGACTTATATCTCGCACAGATACGCAGTATTTT | CASRLISRTDTQYF
TRBJ1-2 | . | TRBV3-1/TRBV3-2 | TRBD1 | TGTGCCAGCAGCCCCCCCCAGGGGGGTAGAGGCTACACCTTC | CASSPPQGGRGYTF
TRBJ1-5 | . | TRBV19 | TRBD1 | TGTGCCAGTAGTGAAACAGGGGGGCCCCAGCATTTT | CASSETGGPQHF
TRBJ1-2 | few | TRBV12-1 | . | TGTGCCAGCAGCTCCCGACAGGGCGGCGGCTACACCTTC | CASSSRQGGGYTF
TRBJ2-4 | . | TRBV6-5 | TRBD1 | TGTGCCAGCGCGAAGGGACAGGGGGCTTTCATTCAGTACTTC | CASAKGQGAFIQYF
TRBJ1-5 | once | TRBV12-3/TRBV12-4 | . | TGTGCCAGCAGCCCCATTAATCAGCCCCAGCATTTT | CASSPINQPQHF
TRBJ2-7 | . | TRBV15 | . | TGTGCCACCAGCAGAGCAGAGGGCTACGAGCAGTACTTC | CATSRAEGYEQYF
TRBJ1-3 | . | TRBV7-2 | TRBD1 | TGTGCCAGCAGCTTAAAGACAGGGTCCGGAAACACCATATATTTT | CASSLKTGSGNTIYF
TRBJ1-3 | . | TRBV5-1 | . | TGCGCCAGCAGCTTGGGGGCGTTGAGCTCTGGAAACACCATATATTTT | CASSLGALSSGNTIYF
TRBJ2-7 | . | TRBV4-2 | . | TGTGCCAGCAGCCAAGAAGGAGGGGGGGCCCCCTACGAGCAGTACTTC | CASSQEGGGAPYEQYF
TRBJ2-7 | . | TRBV6-1 | TRBD1 | TGTGCCAGCAGTGGGACAGGCTCCTACGAGCAGTACTTC | CASSGTGSYEQYF
TRBJ1-3 | once | TRBV9 | . | TGTGCCAGCAGCATCCAACCGACAGGTTCTGGAAACACCATATATTTT | CASSIQPTGSGNTIYF
TRBJ1-2 | . | TRBV20-1 | . | TGCAGTGCTCGTGTCCTTAACTATGGCTACACCTTC | CSARVLNYGYTF
TRBJ1-2 | . | TRBV5-5 | . | TGTGCCAGCAGCTTGGAGGACATTAGGCGGGGCTACACCTTC | CASSLEDIRRGYTF
TRBJ1-3 | few | TRBV10-3 | . | TGTGCCACCAACTCTGGAAACACCATATATTTT | CATNSGNTIYF
TRBJ2-2 | . | TRBV5-1 | . | TGCGCCAGCAGCGCAGGGACAACGAACACCGGGGAGCTGTTTTTT | CASSAGTTNTGELFF
TRBJ1-4 | . | TRBV29-1 | . | TGCAGCGTTGGACTCGGGGTTCGTGAAAAACTGTTTTTT | CSVGLGVREKLFF
TRBJ2-3 | . | TRBV6-1 | TRBD2 | TGTGCCAGCAGTGCCTTAGCGGGGACTAGCACAGATACGCAGTATTTT | CASSALAGTSTDTQYF
TRBJ2-1 | once | TRBV7-2 | . | TGTGCCAGCACCTTTCCTTACTCCTCTCGGGGGAGTGAGCAGTTCTTC | CASTFPYSSRGSEQFF
TRBJ1-1 | . | TRBV2 | TRBD1 | TGTGCCGGAAACAGGGGGCGCGGCACTGAAGCTTTCTTT | CAGNRGRGTEAFF
TRBJ1-1 | . | TRBV2 | . | TGTGCCAGCAGTGCAGGGGAATGGGTTGGGGCTTTCTTT | CASSAGEWVGAFF
TRBJ2-1 | . | TRBV6-5 | TRBD2 | TGTGCCAGCAGCACCGTCGCGGGGGGGCGAAATGAGCAGTTCTTC | CASSTVAGGRNEQFF
TRBJ2-5 | . | TRBV7-2 | . | TGTGCCAGCAGCTTCGGCGGGAATCAGAGGAGCCAGTACTTC | CASSFGGNQRSQYF
TRBJ1-5 | . | TRBV19 | . | TGTGCCAGTAGTAAATTTTATTTCTGGGGGGACGCCCCAAGTCAGCCCCAGCATTTT | CASSKFYFWGDAPSQPQHF
TRBJ2-2 | . | TRBV29-1 | TRBD1 | TGCAGCATGAAACAGGGGGCAGCCACCGGGGAGCTGTTTTTT | CSMKQGAATGELFF
TRBJ2-5 | . | TRBV7-3 | . | TGTGCCAGCAGCTCAGATCGCTTAGAGACCCAGTACTTC | CASSSDRLETQYF
TRBJ2-7 | few | TRBV6-5 | TRBD1 | TGTGCCAGCAGTTCGAACCCGACAGGGGCCGCCTACGAGCAGTACTTC | CASSSNPTGAAYEQYF
TRBJ1-2 | . | TRBV6-5 | . | TGTGCCAGCAGTCGAAGGACAGCGGCTAACTATGGCTACACCTTC | CASSRRTAANYGYTF
TRBJ2-3 | . | TRBV4-1 | TRBD2 | TGCGCCAGCAGCCAAGAAGCCCTCTACACTAGCGCAGATACGCAGTATTTT | CASSQEALYTSADTQYF
TRBJ1-1 | few | TRBV28 | . | TGTGCCACCGGGATCAGGGGCGTAAGGCTAAACACTGAAGCTTTCTTT | CATGIRGVRLNTEAFF
TRBJ1-2 | . | TRBV12-5 | TRBD1 | TGTGCTAGTGGTTTGCCGGGACAGGGGGATGGCTACACCTTC | CASGLPGQGDGYTF
TRBJ1-2 | . | TRBV6-5 | . | TGTGCCAGCAGGTCCAGGGTGGATGGCTACACCTTC | CASRSRVDGYTF
TRBJ2-2 | once | TRBV3-1/TRBV3-2 | . | TGTGCCAGCAGCCAAGCGGTCACCGGGGAGCTGTTTTTT | CASSQAVTGELFF
TRBJ1-2 | . | TRBV7-9 | . | TGTGCCAGCAGCCCTTGGGGGCAGGCTTCTAACTATGGCTACACCTTC | CASSPWGQASNYGYTF
TRBJ2-2 | . | TRBV29-1 | . | TGCGGTGGAGGGTTGTCCGGGGAGCTGTTTTTT | CGGGLSGELFF
TRBJ1-2 | . | TRBV7-8 | . | TGTGCCAGCAGTACAACCGGGGTTTCATACTATGGCTACACCTTC | CASSTTGVSYYGYTF